The 20 T cell receptor beta chains below all came from one sample that was sequenced in a study of OX40 agonist ivuxolimab in advanced cancers. The receptor library was made with the immunoSEQ multiplex PCR assay. Not all clones reach the TCRdb copy of this immuneACCESS table, which keeps in-frame sequences only. Checked studies attribute under half of the gap to unresolved V genes and leave the rest unexplained. The sample table lists fewer than 70,000 clones, roughly nine tenths of them with a count of one. 1% to 1.2% of the sample is held by the ten biggest clonotypes. The source material was CD4+ or CD8+ T cells sorted from blood, sampled in a trial of the OX40 agonist ivuxolimab. These receptors were obtained from an adult with an advanced solid tumor such as melanoma, head and neck, liver or kidney cancer.

The gene calls are TRBV11-2 and TRBJ2-7; 9 bases are shared with TRBD1. Germline V gene sequence: CDR1 SGHAT, CDR2 FQNNGV. The V segment lost 5 bases and the J segment 4 bases; nucleotides outside the gene matches: 12. The CDR3 totals 16 residues. As DNA, the CDR3 is TGTGCCAGCAGCCCGAAACCCGGGACAGGGCATTACGAGCAGTACTTC. Translating it yields CASSPKPGTGHYEQYF.

The V gene is TRBV6-5, the J gene TRBJ2-7; the D is unclear. The germline CDR1 and CDR2 sequences are MNHEY and SVGAGI. Trimming pared 2 bases from V and 0 bases from J, leaving 5 bases between. The CDR3 extends over 13 amino acids. The CDR3, as DNA: TGTGCCAGCAGTTACGACTCCTCCTACGAGCAGTACTTC. Translating it yields CASSYDSSYEQYF.

The chain recombines TRBV11-2 with TRBJ2-2, with TRBD2 matching over 11 bases. The CDR3 totals 17 residues. In germline, CDR1 is SGHAT, CDR2 FQNNGV. Trimming took 3 bases from V and 0 from J; bases not matched to a gene: 3. This chain's CDR3 is CASSFHSGGANTGELFF. CDR3 nucleotide sequence: TGTGCCAGCAGCTTTCATAGCGGGGGGGCGAACACCGGGGAGCTGTTTTTT. The complete variable domain, with remaining parts taken from reference TRBV11-2 and TRBJ2-2, reads EAGVAQSPRYKIIEKRQSVAFWCNPISGHATLYWYQQILGQGPKLLIQFQNNGVVDDSQLPKDRFSAERLKGVDSTLKIQPAKLEDSAVYLCASSFHSGGANTGELFFGEGSRLTVL.

The J gene is TRBJ2-7, the V gene TRBV4-1; TRBD1 aligns across 9 bases. The germline V gene has CDR1 MGHRA and CDR2 YSYEKL. V gave up 3 bases and J gave up 6 bases; unmatched junction bases: 12. CDR3 length: 16 amino acids. This CDR3 is CASSQALRDRVSEQYF. CDR3 sequence (DNA): TGCGCCAGCAGCCAGGCTCTAAGGGACAGGGTAAGCGAGCAGTACTTC.

The chain combines TRBV6-1 with TRBJ1-2, with 9 bases identical to TRBD1. CDR1 and CDR2 (germline): MNHNS, SASEGT. The CDR3 spans 15 residues. V lost 6 bases to trimming and J lost 5 bases; unmatched junction nucleotides: 10. The CDR3 bases are TGTGCCAGCAGAAGAAAGACAGGGGGGGAATATGGCTACACCTTC. Amino acids: CASRRKTGGEYGYTF.

In nucleotides, the CDR3 is TGTGCCAGCAGTGAGCAGGGAACTGAAGCTTTCTTT. This codes for CASSEQGTEAFF. The chain carries TRBV6-1 and TRBJ1-1; weak D call: TRBD1 (5 bases). The CDR3 extends over 12 amino acids. Germline V gene sequence: CDR1 MNHNS, CDR2 SASEGT. Between the trimmed V and J ends, which lost 3 bases and 5 bases, there was a span of 7 bases.

The chain combines TRBV6-6 with TRBJ1-1; D is unclear. V gave up 6 bases and J gave up 1 base, with 9 bases separating them. The CDR3 contains 13 residues. Germline CDR1 is MNHNY and CDR2 is SVGAGI (reference sequence). The DNA of the CDR3 is TGTGCCAGCAGCAACCAGAAGAACACTGAAGCTTTCTTT. This encodes CASSNQKNTEAFF.

Only one count was recorded for this clone. The chain recombines TRBV7-7 with TRBJ2-5; D is perhaps TRBD2 (6 bases). The CDR3 runs 15 residues. Trimming removed 2 bases at V and 9 bases at J, with 19 bases between. Per the germline V gene, CDR1 is SSHAT and CDR2 is FNYEAQ (reference sequence). The CDR3 loop reads CASSLKSGTPGAQYF. DNA for the CDR3: TGTGCCAGCAGCTTAAAGTCCGGGACCCCGGGGGCCCAGTACTTC. Full variable domain (remainder filled in from reference TRBV7-7 and TRBJ2-5): GAGVSQSPRYKVTKRGQDVTLRCDPISSHATLYWYQQALGQGPEFLTYFNYEAQPDKSGLPSDRFSAERPEGSISTLTIQRTEQRDSAMYRCASSLKSGTPGAQYFGPGTRLLVL.

The chain employs TRBV5-4 and TRBJ1-5; TRBD1 aligns across 8 bases. The J segment lost 2 bases and the V segment lost 2 bases, leaving 9 bases of the junction unmatched. CDR3 length equals 17 residues. Germline CDR1 SGHNT, CDR2 YYREEE (reference sequence). The CDR3 DNA sequence: TGTGCCAGCAGCTTCCAATCGGGACAGGCGCGCAATCAGCCCCAGCATTTT. It translates to CASSFQSGQARNQPQHF.

The genes are TRBV5-1 and TRBJ2-5; 9 bases match TRBD1. The J call is in doubt because the DNA end fits TRBJ2-7 better. Per the germline V gene, CDR1 is SGHRS and CDR2 is YFSETQ. The CDR3 has 16 amino acids. CDR3 bases: TGCGCCAGCAGCTTGGCCGGGCGGACAGGGGTTCGCGAGCAGTACTTC. Translated: CASSLAGRTGVREQYF.

The chain joins TRBV5-5 to TRBJ1-1; D is possibly TRBD1 (5 bases). Germline CDR1 reads SGHKS; CDR2 reads YYEKEE (reference sequence). The length of the CDR3 is 15 residues. Trimming removed 0 bases at V and 4 bases at J, with 13 bases between. CDR3 loop: CASSLGDRRGTEAFF. DNA of the CDR3: TGTGCCAGCAGCTTGGGGGACCGTCGGGGCACTGAAGCTTTCTTT. The full variable domain, with the rest looked up from reference TRBV5-5 and TRBJ1-1, is DAGVTQSPTHLIKTRGQQVTLRCSPISGHKSVSWYQQVLGQGPQFIFQYYEKEERGRGNFPDRFSARQFPNYSSELNVNALLLGDSALYLCASSLGDRRGTEAFFGQGTRLTVV.

The chain employs TRBV6-6 and TRBJ1-1; D remains unclear. The CDR3 extends over 13 amino acids. Trimming stripped 6 bases from V and 1 base from J, with 9 bases between. Per the germline V gene, CDR1 is MNHNY and CDR2 is SVGAGI (reference sequence). The CDR3 DNA reads TGTGCCAGCAGACAAGGAGCGAACACTGAAGCTTTCTTT. Translation: CASRQGANTEAFF.

V is TRBV6-5 and J is TRBJ1-4, with no clear D. Germline V gene lookup returns CDR1 MNHEY and CDR2 SVGAGI. The length of the CDR3 is 14 residues. V lost 0 bases to trimming and J lost 4 bases, with 6 bases between them. The CDR3 nucleotides are TGTGCCAGCAGTTACTCGACTAATAATGAAAAACTGTTTTTT. Amino acids: CASSYSTNNEKLFF.

This chain joins TRBV19 and TRBJ1-4; D unclear. Germline V CDR1 and CDR2: LNHDA, SQIVND (reference sequence). Between the trimmed V and J ends, which lost 9 bases and 8 bases, there was a span of 10 bases. The CDR3 runs 11 residues. The CDR3 is CASRAREKLFF. CDR3 sequence (DNA): TGTGCCAGCCGGGCGCGCGAAAAACTGTTTTTT. The full variable domain, with the rest looked up from reference TRBV19 and TRBJ1-4, is DGGITQSPKYLFRKEGQNVTLSCEQNLNHDAMYWYRQDPGQGLRLIYYSQIVNDFQKGDIAEGYSVSREKKESFPLTVTSAQKNPTAFYLCASRAREKLFFGSGTQLSVL.

V and J are TRBV5-5 and TRBJ2-7, with a tentative D call TRBD1 (6 bases). V lost 3 bases to trimming and J lost 1 base, with 14 bases between them. CDR3 length: 15 amino acids. CDR1 and CDR2 from the germline V gene are SGHKS and YYEKEE (reference sequence). This CDR3 is CASSSGEGESYEQYF. In nucleotides, the CDR3 is TGTGCCAGCAGCTCTGGTGAGGGGGAATCCTACGAGCAGTACTTC. Supplemented by reference TRBV5-5 and TRBJ2-7, the full variable domain reads DAGVTQSPTHLIKTRGQQVTLRCSPISGHKSVSWYQQVLGQGPQFIFQYYEKEERGRGNFPDRFSARQFPNYSSELNVNALLLGDSALYLCASSSGEGESYEQYFGPGTRLTVT.

The chain recombines TRBV23-1 with TRBJ2-1; 8 bases fit TRBD1. TRBV23-1 is filed as an ORF, its function uncertain. This CDR3 contains 20 residues. J lost 3 bases, V lost 3 bases, and 19 bases had no gene match. The CDR3 DNA follows: TGCGCCAGCAGTCATTCCTTTGGACAGGGAAATCTTAGTCGCTACAATGAGCAGTTCTTC. Translating it yields CASSHSFGQGNLSRYNEQFF.

The CDR3 region is CASSRLGSETQYF. The CDR3 region has the DNA TGTGCCAGCAGCCGGCTAGGGAGTGAGACCCAGTACTTC. The rearrangement joins TRBV11-3 to TRBJ2-5, with a possible D match to TRBD2 (5 bases). The germline CDR1 and CDR2 sequences are SGHNT and YENEEA. V gave up 5 bases and J gave up 5 bases, with 12 bases separating them. This CDR3 has 13 amino acids.

The gene calls are TRBV5-1 and TRBJ2-3, with a weak D call TRBD2 (6 bases). CDR1 is SGHRS and CDR2 is YFSETQ in the germline V gene. V was trimmed by 6 bases and J by 0 bases, leaving 11 bases between them. The CDR3 consists of 14 residues. As DNA, the CDR3 is TGCGCCAGCACCGTCGGGACTAGCACAGATACGCAGTATTTT. Translated, it gives CASTVGTSTDTQYF.

The J gene is TRBJ2-5, the V gene TRBV2, with D maybe TRBD2 (5 bases). The CDR3 is 13 amino acids. Germline V gene data show CDR1 as SNHLY and CDR2 as FYNNEI. The germline V and J ends were trimmed by 7 bases and 3 bases, with 12 bases remaining between them. CDR3 bases: TGTGCCAGCACCCCAGTAGCGAAAGAGACCCAGTACTTC. Its translation: CASTPVAKETQYF.

The J gene is TRBJ1-4, the V gene TRBV6-5, with 8 bases identical to TRBD1. Germline values: CDR1 MNHEY, CDR2 SVGAGI. The CDR3 consists of 14 residues. V lost 6 bases to trimming and J lost 7 bases; unmatched junction nucleotides: 7. CDR3 amino acids: CASSDAGGREKLFF. CDR3 bases: TGTGCCAGCAGCGATGCAGGGGGCCGTGAAAAACTGTTTTTT.